This entry lists 21 T cell receptor beta chains sequenced from one sample in a study of T-cell memory formation after mild COVID-19. A single record per CDR3 protein comes from TCRdb applying MiXCR to the 5' RACE reads. The sample carries approximately 400,000 distinct CDR3 sequences, about a sixth recorded once. Specimen: PBMCs or a T cell subset sorted from them (not recorded which). Receptors originate from a young man who had mild COVID-19 (a few samples of this study predate the infection). Cell type and time point are not known.

The chain recombines TRBV2 with TRBJ1-1; possibly TRBD1 for D (6 bases). The V gene lost 10 bases and the J gene lost 3 bases, with 12 bases spanning the gap. The CDR3 consists of 12 residues. Germline V gene data show CDR1 as SNHLY and CDR2 as FYNNEI. In nucleotides, the CDR3 is TGTGCCACCGATAAGGGGGACACTGAAGCTTTCTTT. Its translation: CATDKGDTEAFF.

This clonotype has ten or more counts. The chain joins TRBV20-1 to TRBJ1-5, with a possible D match to TRBD1 (5 bases). V lost 0 bases to trimming and J lost 6 bases, with 9 bases between them. The CDR3 runs to 13 residues. Germline V lookup: CDR1 DFQATT, CDR2 SNEGSKA (reference sequence). CDR3 region: CSAREGLAQPQHF. CDR3 sequence (DNA): TGCAGTGCTAGAGAGGGGCTAGCTCAGCCCCAGCATTTT.

At least ten counts were recorded for this clonotype. The chain uses TRBV5-1 and TRBJ2-1; 12 bases map to TRBD2. V shed 4 bases, J shed 0 bases, and the junction held 2 bases outside the gene matches. CDR3 length equals 16 residues. Germline CDR1 reads SGHRS; CDR2 reads YFSETQ. DNA of the CDR3: TGCGCCAGCAGCCCTAGCGGGGGGGACTCCTACAATGAGCAGTTCTTC. Translating gives CASSPSGGDSYNEQFF.

This clonotype was observed a few times. The rearrangement links TRBV15 to TRBJ2-7; 8 bases are a match to TRBD2. V lost 3 bases to trimming and J lost 2 bases; unmatched junction nucleotides: 0. CDR1 is LNHNV, CDR2 YYDKDF, per germline (reference sequence). The CDR3 contains 13 residues. For the CDR3, the DNA is TGTGCCACCAGCAGGACTAGCGCCTACGAGCAGTACTTC. Encoded protein: CATSRTSAYEQYF.

This chain uses TRBV19 with TRBJ2-3; tentative D call: TRBD1 (5 bases). V shed 5 bases and J shed 0 bases, with 12 bases lying between them. From germline, CDR1 is LNHDA and CDR2 SQIVND (reference sequence). This CDR3 is built from 15 residues. CDR3 DNA: TGTGCCAGTAGTTCGACAGCATCTAGCACAGATACGCAGTATTTT. It translates to CASSSTASSTDTQYF.

This clonotype came up a few times. The chain combines TRBV18 with TRBJ2-1, with 10 bases fitting TRBD2. Germline V gene data show CDR1 as KGHSH and CDR2 as LQKENI. This CDR3 is built from 18 residues. V gave up 3 bases and J gave up 6 bases; unmatched junction bases: 14. CDR3 protein: CASSPTLAGRVVSNEQFF. CDR3 DNA sequence: TGTGCCAGCTCACCTACACTAGCGGGGAGAGTCGTGAGCAATGAGCAGTTCTTC.

The gene calls are TRBV6-1 and TRBJ2-1; D is perhaps TRBD2 (5 bases). CDR3 length: 15 amino acids. V was shortened by 8 bases and J by 7 bases, with 21 bases between the two germline ends. CDR1 MNHNS and CDR2 SASEGT come from the germline V gene. Here the CDR3 DNA reads TGTGCCAGCTCAAAGCCGGGGTTCGCCGGGAATGAGCAGTTCTTC. Protein sequence: CASSKPGFAGNEQFF.

This clonotype was found a few times. The chain employs TRBV9 and TRBJ2-2; D may correspond to TRBD1 or TRBD2 (5 bases each). V was trimmed by 7 bases and J by 7 bases, leaving 17 bases between them. The CDR3 consists of 14 residues. The V gene's germline CDR1 is SGDLS and CDR2 YYNGEE. The CDR3 sequence: CASRDPATNGELFF. The CDR3 nucleotides read TGTGCCAGCCGGGACCCCGCCACGAACGGGGAGCTGTTTTTT.

This chain joins TRBV12-3 or TRBV12-4 and TRBJ2-3; 10 bases agree with TRBD2. This CDR3 spans 15 amino acids. The ends lost 5 bases at V and 3 bases at J; junction bases unmatched: 5. CDR3 sequence: CASSVLAGTTDTQYF. The CDR3 DNA is TGTGCCAGCAGTGTACTAGCGGGGACGACAGATACGCAGTATTTT.

This clonotype was found a few times. CDR3 sequence reads: CSVGGQGYGYTF. The CDR3 region has the DNA TGCAGCGTTGGGGGGCAGGGCTATGGCTACACCTTC. The V call is TRBV29-1, the J call TRBJ1-2, with D maybe TRBD1 (6 bases). There are 12 residues in the CDR3. The V and J ends lost 4 bases and 4 bases respectively, with 10 bases between them. Germline CDR1 is SQVTM and CDR2 is ANQGSEA. The whole variable domain, remainder taken from reference TRBV29-1 and TRBJ1-2, is SAVISQKPSRDICQRGTSLTIQCQVDSQVTMMFWYRQQPGQSLTLIATANQGSEATYESGFVIDKFPISRPNLTFSTLTVSNMSPEDSSIYLCSVGGQGYGYTFGSGTRLTVV.

This clonotype was counted a few times. This chain connects TRBV7-2 to TRBJ1-3, with D perhaps matching TRBD1 (6 bases). This CDR3 has 13 residues. V lost 11 bases, J lost 4 bases, and 15 bases lay in between. From germline, CDR1 is SGHTA and CDR2 FQGNSA. CDR3 sequence reads: CAGGAEGGNTIYF. The CDR3 DNA reads as TGTGCCGGGGGGGCAGAGGGCGGAAACACCATATATTTT.

CDR3 in DNA: TGTGCCAGCAGTCCCTCCCCCACCGGGGAGACCCAGTACTTC. Translated: CASSPSPTGETQYF. V gene TRBV27 combines with J gene TRBJ2-5; D not certain. The CDR3 contains 14 residues. The germline V and J ends were trimmed by 5 bases and 5 bases, with 15 bases remaining between them. Germline-derived CDR1 and CDR2 are MNHEY and SMNVEV (reference sequence).

V gene TRBV18 combines with J gene TRBJ2-2; D not resolved. Trimming removed 3 bases at V and 4 bases at J, with 9 bases between. This CDR3 region has 14 residues. Germline V CDR1 and CDR2: KGHSH, LQKENI. In DNA form, the CDR3 reads TGTGCCAGCTCACCGAAGGTTAGCACCGGGGAGCTGTTTTTT. This translates into CASSPKVSTGELFF.

J is TRBJ1-1 and V is TRBV5-1, with 7 bases that match TRBD1. CDR1 and CDR2 (germline): SGHRS, YFSETQ. V trimming: 4 bases; J trimming: 1 base; junction bases outside the gene matches: 10. This CDR3 contains 16 residues. CDR3 residues: CASSPRTGRRNTEAFF. The CDR3 nucleotides are TGCGCCAGCAGCCCGAGGACAGGCCGGAGGAACACTGAAGCTTTCTTT. The full variable domain, its missing parts supplied by reference TRBV5-1 and TRBJ1-1, is KAGVTQTPRYLIKTRGQQVTLSCSPISGHRSVSWYQQTPGQGLQFLFEYFSETQRNKGNFPGRFSGRQFSNSRSEMNVSTLELGDSALYLCASSPRTGRRNTEAFFGQGTRLTVV.

This clonotype was recorded a few times. The rearrangement joins TRBV5-1 to TRBJ1-2; D remains unclear. CDR3 length: 14 residues. The V gene's germline CDR1 is SGHRS and CDR2 YFSETQ. V lost 0 bases and J lost 2, with 8 bases in between. The CDR3 region is CASSLAATNYGYTF. CDR3 in DNA: TGCGCCAGCAGCTTGGCCGCTACGAACTATGGCTACACCTTC. Complete variable domain (other parts from reference TRBV5-1 and TRBJ1-2): KAGVTQTPRYLIKTRGQQVTLSCSPISGHRSVSWYQQTPGQGLQFLFEYFSETQRNKGNFPGRFSGRQFSNSRSEMNVSTLELGDSALYLCASSLAATNYGYTFGSGTRLTVV.

There are many counts of this clonotype. The gene calls are TRBV6-6 and TRBJ2-3; D is perhaps TRBD1 (5 bases). Germline V gene lookup returns CDR1 MNHNY and CDR2 SVGAGI (reference sequence). This CDR3 is built from 14 residues. V gave up 6 bases and J gave up 3 bases, with 13 bases separating them. CDR3 nucleotide sequence: TGTGCCAGCAGCCCGACAGAGCTAACAGATACGCAGTATTTT. Protein product: CASSPTELTDTQYF.

This clonotype was seen a few times. The V gene is TRBV20-1, the J gene TRBJ1-5; tentatively, D is TRBD1 (5 bases). V was cut by 1 base and J by 4 bases, with 8 bases left in between. CDR3 size: 13 residues. Germline V gene data show CDR1 as DFQATT and CDR2 as SNEGSKA (reference sequence). CDR3 amino acids: CSARGDRNQPQHF. DNA of the CDR3: TGCAGTGCTAGAGGGGACCGAAATCAGCCCCAGCATTTT.

The chain is built from TRBV12-3 or TRBV12-4 and TRBJ1-5; perhaps TRBD1 as D (6 bases). The V end was cut by 7 bases, the J end by 2 bases, with 15 bases between. CDR3 length: 15 amino acids. The CDR3 loop is CASTVGGHGNQPQHF. CDR3 coding DNA: TGTGCCAGCACCGTTGGGGGGCATGGCAATCAGCCCCAGCATTTT.

The table lists this clonotype with a few counts. This sequence joins TRBV20-1 and TRBJ1-3, with D unclear. Between the trimmed V and J ends, which lost 5 bases and 0 bases, there was a span of 14 bases. Germline CDR1 is DFQATT and CDR2 is SNEGSKA (reference sequence). This CDR3 spans 15 amino acids. CDR3 sequence: CSAVPDGNSGNTIYF. The CDR3 DNA is TGCAGTGCTGTACCCGACGGGAACTCTGGAAACACCATATATTTT.

J is TRBJ1-2 and V is TRBV12-3 or TRBV12-4; D perhaps matches TRBD1 (6 bases). The CDR3 is made up of 11 amino acids. V gave up 10 bases and J gave up 8 bases, with 14 bases separating them. CDR3 nucleotides: TGTGCCACCTCCGGGGGGCCCGGCTACACCTTC. It is translated as CATSGGPGYTF.

This clonotype came up a few times. A read error may account for a junction end that differs from germline. V is TRBV5-1 and J is TRBJ1-5; possibly TRBD1 for D (6 bases). The CDR3 sequence is 14 residues long. Germline CDR1 is SGHRS and CDR2 is YFSETQ. CDR3 DNA: TGCGCCAGCAGCCCCTCTCCAGACGGACAGCACCAGCATTTT. Translated, it gives CASSPSPDGQHQHF. Full variable domain (outside the CDR3, taken from reference TRBV5-1 and TRBJ1-5): KAGVTQTPRYLIKTRGQQVTLSCSPISGHRSVSWYQQTPGQGLQFLFEYFSETQRNKGNFPGRFSGRQFSNSRSEMNVSTLELGDSALYLCASSPSPDGQHQHFGDGTRLSIL.